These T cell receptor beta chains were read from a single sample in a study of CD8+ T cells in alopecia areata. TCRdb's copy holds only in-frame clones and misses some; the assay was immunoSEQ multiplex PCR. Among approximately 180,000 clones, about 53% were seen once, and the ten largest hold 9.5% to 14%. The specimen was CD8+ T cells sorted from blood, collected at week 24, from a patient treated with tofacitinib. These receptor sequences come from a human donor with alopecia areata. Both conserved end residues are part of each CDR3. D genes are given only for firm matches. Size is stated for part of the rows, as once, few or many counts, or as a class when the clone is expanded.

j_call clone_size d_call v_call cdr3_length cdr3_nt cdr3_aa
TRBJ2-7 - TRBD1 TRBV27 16 TGTGCCAGCGGCACCGGGGTAGACAGGGGAATTTACGAGCAGTACTTC CASGTGVDRGIYEQYF
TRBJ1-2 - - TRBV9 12 TGTGCCAGCACGTCAGGCCCCTATGGCTACACCTTC CASTSGPYGYTF
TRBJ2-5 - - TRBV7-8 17 TGTGCCAGCAGCTTAAGTCCGGGGATCGCGGGGAGGGAGACCCAGTACTTC CASSLSPGIAGRETQYF
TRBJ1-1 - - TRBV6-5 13 TGTGCCAGCAGTTACTCGGAGGGCACTGAAGCTTTCTTT CASSYSEGTEAFF
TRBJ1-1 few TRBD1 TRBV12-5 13 TGTGCTAGTGGTTTGACAGGGGGCAGTGAAGCTTTCTTT CASGLTGGSEAFF
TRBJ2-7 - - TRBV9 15 TGTGCCAGCAGCGTAGCCTCGGACGGCTCCTACGAGCAGTACTTC CASSVASDGSYEQYF
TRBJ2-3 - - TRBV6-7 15 TGTGCCAGCAGTGTCCAGGGTGGGAGCACAGATACGCAGTATTTT CASSVQGGSTDTQYF
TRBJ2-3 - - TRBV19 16 TGTGCCAGTACTCCCTTCGGTCCGCCGGGCACAGATACGCAGTATTTT CASTPFGPPGTDTQYF
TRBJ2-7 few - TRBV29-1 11 TGCAGCGTTGAAGAGCAGTACGAGCAGTACTTC CSVEEQYEQYF
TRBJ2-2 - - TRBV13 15 TGTGCCAGCAGCTTGGGAAACCCTAGTCCCGGGGAGCTGTTTTTT CASSLGNPSPGELFF
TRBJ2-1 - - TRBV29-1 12 TGCAGCGTTGGCCGGGGCGGGAATGAGCAGTTCTTC CSVGRGGNEQFF
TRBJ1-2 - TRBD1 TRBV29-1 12 TGCAGCGTTCTTGGACAGGGTTATGGCTACACCTTC CSVLGQGYGYTF
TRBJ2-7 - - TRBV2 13 TGTGCCAGCAGTGAAGGGTATCTCTACGAGCAGTACTTC CASSEGYLYEQYF
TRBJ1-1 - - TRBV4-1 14 TGCGCCAGCAGCCGAAAACAGGGTGACACTGAAGCTTTCTTT CASSRKQGDTEAFF
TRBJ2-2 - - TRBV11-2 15 TGTGCCAGCAGCTTACTCGAGGATTTGACCGGGGAGCTGTTTTTT CASSLLEDLTGELFF
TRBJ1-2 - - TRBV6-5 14 TGTGCCAGCAGTGAGCTCGGAGCCACCGAGGGCTACACCTTC CASSELGATEGYTF
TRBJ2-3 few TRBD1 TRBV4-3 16 TGCGCCAGCAGCCAAGTCGCGGACAGGGGAACAGATACGCAGTATTTT CASSQVADRGTDTQYF
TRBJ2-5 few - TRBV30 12 TGTGCCTGGAGTACCCAGGGAGAGACCCAGTACTTC CAWSTQGETQYF
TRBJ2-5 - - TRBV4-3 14 TGCGCCAGCAGCCAAGATCGGGGGCGGGAGACCCAGTACTTC CASSQDRGRETQYF
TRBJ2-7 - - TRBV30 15 TGTGCCTGGAGTGTGAACACTTTGTCGACCTACGAGCAGTACTTC CAWSVNTLSTYEQYF
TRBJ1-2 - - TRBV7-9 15 TGTGCCAGCAGCCCTGAGCGGGGGCCTAACTATGGCTACACCTTC CASSPERGPNYGYTF
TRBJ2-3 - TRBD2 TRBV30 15 TGTGCCTGGGAACCTAGCGGGGGATCGGGGGATACGCAGTATTTT CAWEPSGGSGDTQYF
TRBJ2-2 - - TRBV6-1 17 TGTGCCAGCAGTGAAATCCTAGAACAGACTTACACCGGGGAGCTGTTTTTT CASSEILEQTYTGELFF
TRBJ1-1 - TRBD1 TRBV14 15 TGTGCCAGCAGCCCCCGGACAGGTAGGGTGTCTGAAGCTTTCTTT CASSPRTGRVSEAFF
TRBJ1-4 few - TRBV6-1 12 TGTGCCAGCAAAGCAACTAATGAAAAACTGTTTTTT CASKATNEKLFF
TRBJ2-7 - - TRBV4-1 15 TGCGCCAGCAGCCAAGAGGAGGGGGCTACCTACGAGCAGTACTTC CASSQEEGATYEQYF
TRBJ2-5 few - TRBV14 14 TGTGCCAGCAGCCACGTCCTAGTCAAAGAGACCCAGTACTTC CASSHVLVKETQYF
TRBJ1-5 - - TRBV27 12 TGTGCCAGCAGTGGGGCGAATCAGCCCCAGCATTTT CASSGANQPQHF
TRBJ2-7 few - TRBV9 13 TGTGCCAGCAGCGTAGGGCAGGGAGACGAGCAGTACTTC CASSVGQGDEQYF
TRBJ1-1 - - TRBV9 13 TGTGCCAGCAGCGACAGGGCGAACACTGAAGCTTTCTTT CASSDRANTEAFF
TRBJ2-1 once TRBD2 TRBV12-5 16 TGTGCTAGTGGTTTGGTAGGGGCGGGGGGTTACAATGAGCAGTTCTTC CASGLVGAGGYNEQFF
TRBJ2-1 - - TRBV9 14 TGTGCCAGCAGCGTAGAGCAGGGGCGGGATGAGCAGTTCTTC CASSVEQGRDEQFF
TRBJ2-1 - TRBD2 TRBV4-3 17 TGCGCCAGCAGCCAAGATGGGACGGGGGGCTCCTACAATGAGCAGTTCTTC CASSQDGTGGSYNEQFF
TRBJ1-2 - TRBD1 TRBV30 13 TGTGCCTGGAGGGGGACAGGGGGTTATGGCTACACCTTC CAWRGTGGYGYTF
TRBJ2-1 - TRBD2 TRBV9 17 TGTGCCAGCAGCTCCGGGACTAGCGGGGGGGCCAGGGATGAGCAGTTCTTC CASSSGTSGGARDEQFF
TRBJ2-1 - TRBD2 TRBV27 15 TGTGCCAGCAGTTCAAGGACTAGCGGGGCCAATGAGCAGTTCTTC CASSSRTSGANEQFF
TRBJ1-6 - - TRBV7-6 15 TGTGCCAGCAGCGGGGGACGGACCGTCTCTTCACCCCTCCACTTT CASSGGRTVSSPLHF
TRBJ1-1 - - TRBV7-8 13 TGTGCCAGCAGCTTAGGCGGGGACACTGAAGCTTTCTTT CASSLGGDTEAFF
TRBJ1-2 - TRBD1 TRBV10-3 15 TGTGCCATCACCCGCCGTGGAGGGGGCTGGGATGGCTACACCTTC CAITRRGGGWDGYTF
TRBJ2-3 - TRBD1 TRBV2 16 TGTGCCAGCGGAGGATCGTCGACAGGGGGCCCAGATACGCAGTATTTT CASGGSSTGGPDTQYF